This paragraph reports one TCR beta chain. TCRdb's copy holds only in-frame clones and misses some; the assay was immunoSEQ multiplex PCR. The sample yields around 100,000 clones, 80% to 95% seen once. These data originate in a study of T cell changes during pregnancy in multiple sclerosis. The trim removed 3 bases at V and 4 bases at J, leaving 12 bases unmatched. Germline V CDR1 and CDR2: KGHSH, LQKENI. The CDR3 consists of 17 residues. The chain combines TRBV18 with TRBJ2-1, with 7 bases fitting TRBD2. The input for sequencing was peripheral blood, taken after pregnancy. The sequence came from a female donor with multiple sclerosis, enrolled in a pregnancy study. CDR3 DNA: TGTGCCAGCTCACCGGACCGCGGGAGACTACATTACAATGAGCAGTTCTTC. Translation gives CASSPDRGRLHYNEQFF.